This T cell receptor beta chain was documented in a study of early T cells in non-severe SARS-CoV-2 infection. Individual cDNA molecules carried attached unique molecular identifiers. Each CDR3 protein gets one entry after TCRdb re-called the 5' RACE reads with MiXCR. This sample has roughly 70,000 distinct CDR3 sequences, with roughly 18% found just once. This clonotype was detected only a few times. This CDR3 comprises 15 residues. V dropped 5 bases and J dropped 7; count of bases not matched to a gene: 9. Germline lookup yields CDR1 LGHDT and CDR2 YNNKEL (reference sequence). Sample: whole blood, taken at baseline. The source of this sequence is an adult who was a healthcare worker with PCR-confirmed SARS-CoV-2 infection or an uninfected control (not recorded which). The chain couples TRBV3-1 to TRBJ1-5; TRBD1 aligns across 9 bases. CDR3: CASSRGTGSYQPQHF. CDR3 coding DNA: TGTGCCAGCAGCAGAGGGACAGGGAGCTACCAGCCCCAGCATTTT.